The 18 T cell receptor beta chains in this list originate from one sample, sequenced in a study of lymphopenia after photon versus proton radiotherapy. Data came from immunoSEQ multiplex PCR; TCRdb stores just in-frame clones and leaves some out. The repertoire holds around 24,000 clones, around 86% seen once, with more than 3% in the top ten. The sequencing used peripheral blood, collected from a patient treated with photon-based radiotherapy. These receptors were collected from a woman between 50 and 59 years old with pancreatic cancer.

The chain uses TRBV28 and TRBJ1-4, with D perhaps matching TRBD1 (5 bases). V was pared by 6 bases and J by 0 bases, with 11 bases between. The CDR3 has 15 residues. Germline CDR1 MDHEN, CDR2 SYDVKM. This CDR3 is CASRRDFATNEKLFF. The CDR3 DNA reads TGTGCCAGCAGACGGGACTTTGCAACTAATGAAAAACTGTTTTTT.

The CDR3 here is CASSSGQGAGEQYF. CDR3 nucleotide sequence: TGTGCCAGCTCATCCGGACAGGGGGCCGGTGAGCAGTACTTC. The chain has TRBV18 and TRBJ2-7, with 11 bases lining up with TRBD1. This CDR3 contains 14 residues. CDR1 KGHSH and CDR2 LQKENI come from the germline V gene. The J segment lost 7 bases and the V segment lost 5 bases, leaving 7 bases of the junction unmatched. Full variable domain (remainder filled in from reference TRBV18 and TRBJ2-7): NAGVMQNPRHLVRRRGQEARLRCSPMKGHSHVYWYRQLPEEGLKFMVYLQKENIIDESGMPKERFSAEFPKEGPSILRIQQVVRGDSAAYFCASSSGQGAGEQYFGPGTRLTVT.

The chain uses TRBV28 and TRBJ2-3; D is ambiguous. CDR3 length: 12 amino acids. CDR1 and CDR2 from the germline V gene are MDHEN and SYDVKM. V dropped 7 bases and J dropped 0 bases, with 5 bases sitting between them. The CDR3 coding sequence is TGTGCCAGCACCGCTAGCACAGATACGCAGTATTTT. This translates into CASTASTDTQYF.

DNA for the CDR3: TGCAGTGCTAGAGTGGTTGAGCAGTTCTTC. Protein sequence: CSARVVEQFF. The gene calls are TRBV20-1 and TRBJ2-1; D is uncertain. There are 10 residues in the CDR3. CDR1 and CDR2 from the germline V gene are DFQATT and SNEGSKA (reference sequence). Trimming took off 1 base at V and 9 bases at J, with 4 bases between the two ends.

The chain employs TRBV18 and TRBJ2-5; 13 bases are a match to TRBD2. Germline V lookup: CDR1 KGHSH, CDR2 LQKENI. There are 17 residues in the CDR3. The junction had 12 bases not matched to a gene; V was cut back by 5 bases and J by 6 bases. This CDR3 reads CASSTWTSGSGVKTQYF. Written as DNA, the CDR3 is TGTGCCAGCTCAACCTGGACTAGCGGGAGTGGGGTGAAGACCCAGTACTTC.

The rearrangement links TRBV7-2 to TRBJ2-3, with a possible D match to TRBD2 (5 bases). V lost 6 bases to trimming and J lost 4 bases, with 8 bases between them. The germline gives CDR1 SGHTA, CDR2 FQGNSA. The CDR3 consists of 12 residues. CDR3 loop: CASSPGADTQYF. CDR3 DNA sequence: TGTGCCAGCAGTCCCGGGGCAGATACGCAGTATTTT.

CDR3 in DNA: TGTGCCAGCAGCCACTGGAGGGACTCGGCGCAGTATTTT. Translated, it gives CASSHWRDSAQYF. The chain joins TRBV7-3 to TRBJ2-3; a weak D match, TRBD2 (6 bases). The CDR3 extends over 13 amino acids. From germline, CDR1 is SGHTA and CDR2 FQGTGA. Trimming took off 5 bases at V and 10 bases at J, with 16 bases between the two ends.

The chain combines TRBV18 with TRBJ2-5; 9 bases match TRBD2. There are 16 residues in the CDR3. Per germline, CDR1 KGHSH and CDR2 LQKENI. With V trimmed by 2 bases and J by 5 bases, 9 bases remained unmatched. The CDR3 loop reads CASSPSVAGVRETQYF. CDR3 bases: TGTGCCAGCTCACCATCGGTAGCGGGAGTTCGGGAGACCCAGTACTTC.

The J gene is TRBJ1-1, the V gene TRBV28; D gene unclear. The CDR3 has 13 residues. Germline CDR1 reads MDHEN; CDR2 reads SYDVKM. V lost 2 bases and J 0 bases, leaving 4 bases between the germline ends. The CDR3 region has the DNA TGTGCCAGCAGTTTAATAGTGAACACTGAAGCTTTCTTT. Translation: CASSLIVNTEAFF.

A single count supports this clone. The J gene is TRBJ2-3, the V gene TRBV13; weak D call: TRBD1 (5 bases). Germline assignment: CDR1 PRHDT and CDR2 FYEKMQ (reference sequence). CDR3 length: 17 residues. Trimming took off 2 bases at V and 3 bases at J, with 18 bases between the two ends. CDR3 bases: TGTGCCAGCAGCTTAAGGCCGCTGGCAGGGCGAACAGATACGCAGTATTTT. It codes for CASSLRPLAGRTDTQYF. The full variable domain, in which reference TRBV13 and TRBJ2-3 provide the parts outside the CDR3, is AAGVIQSPRHLIKEKRETATLKCYPIPRHDTVYWYQQGPGQDPQFLISFYEKMQSDKGSIPDRFSAQQFSDYHSELNMSSLELGDSALYFCASSLRPLAGRTDTQYFGPGTRLTVL.

V and J are TRBV2 and TRBJ1-5, with D unresolved. Germline V gene data show CDR1 as SNHLY and CDR2 as FYNNEI. The CDR3 totals 13 residues. Deletions cut 3 bases from V and 2 bases from J, with 5 bases between. Here the CDR3 reads CASSDDGNQPQHF. The CDR3 nucleotides read TGTGCCAGCAGTGACGACGGCAATCAGCCCCAGCATTTT.

The chain couples TRBV28 to TRBJ1-5; TRBD1 agrees at 8 bases. V trimming: 6 bases; J trimming: 3 bases; junction bases outside the gene matches: 4. The CDR3 sequence is 14 residues long. Germline values: CDR1 MDHEN, CDR2 SYDVKM. CDR3 DNA sequence: TGTGCCAGCAGCACAGGGGGTTTCAATCAGCCCCAGCATTTT. Translating gives CASSTGGFNQPQHF.

This rearrangement joins TRBV27 to TRBJ2-7, with D unresolved. CDR3 length: 15 amino acids. In germline, CDR1 is MNHEY, CDR2 SMNVEV (reference sequence). V was pared by 2 bases and J by 2 bases, with 13 bases between. DNA of the CDR3: TGTGCCAGCAGTTTAGTTCTGGGAAACGCCTACGAGCAGTACTTC. Protein product: CASSLVLGNAYEQYF.

This clone was seen a few times. The chain recombines TRBV28 with TRBJ2-7; the match to TRBD1 covers 9 bases. CDR3 length: 14 residues. Germline lookup yields CDR1 MDHEN and CDR2 SYDVKM. Unmatched junction bases numbered 8, after V lost 4 bases and J lost 7 bases. CDR3 in DNA: TGTGCCAGCAGTTACGGGACAGGGAGTGGTGAGCAGTACTTC. Translated: CASSYGTGSGEQYF.

V usage is TRBV7-9 and J usage is TRBJ2-5; 8 bases agree with TRBD1. V trimming: 7 bases; J trimming: 5 bases; junction bases outside the gene matches: 12. The CDR3 runs to 15 residues. CDR1 is SEHNR, CDR2 FQNEAQ, per germline (reference sequence). The CDR3 bases are TGTGCCAGCACACCTATTGCAGGGGGCCGCGAGACCCAGTACTTC. Its protein is CASTPIAGGRETQYF.

J is TRBJ2-5 and V is TRBV9, with 7 bases identical to TRBD1. Per the germline V gene, CDR1 is SGDLS and CDR2 is YYNGEE. The CDR3 loop spans 16 amino acids. Germline trimming cut 4 bases from V and 1 base from J; bases unmatched to any gene: 10. CDR3 bases: TGTGCCAGCAGCACCCGTCGACAGGGTCCCCAAGAGACCCAGTACTTC. Protein product: CASSTRRQGPQETQYF.

V usage is TRBV30 and J usage is TRBJ1-6, with 8 bases that match TRBD1. Trimming took 1 base from V and 9 from J; bases not matched to a gene: 2. The CDR3 length is 13 residues. From germline, CDR1 is GTSNPN and CDR2 SVGIG (reference sequence). This CDR3 is CAWSGQGLSPLHF. CDR3 bases: TGTGCCTGGAGTGGACAGGGGCTTTCACCCCTCCACTTT. The full variable domain, with the rest looked up from reference TRBV30 and TRBJ1-6, is SQTIHQWPATLVQPVGSPLSLECTVEGTSNPNLYWYRQAAGRGLQLLFYSVGIGQISSEVPQNLSASRPQDRQFILSSKKLLLSDSGFYLCAWSGQGLSPLHFGNGTRLTVT.

The chain couples TRBV9 to TRBJ2-3; 8 positions agree with TRBD2. The CDR3 extends over 16 amino acids. With V trimmed by 3 bases and J by 1 base, 7 bases remained unmatched. Germline assignment: CDR1 SGDLS and CDR2 YYNGEE. DNA of the CDR3: TGTGCCAGCAGCGGAATCAGCGGGAGAGGCACAGATACGCAGTATTTT. Amino acid sequence: CASSGISGRGTDTQYF. Complete variable domain (other parts from reference TRBV9 and TRBJ2-3): DSGVTQTPKHLITATGQRVTLRCSPRSGDLSVYWYQQSLDQGLQFLIQYYNGEERAKGNILERFSAQQFPDLHSELNLSSLELGDSALYFCASSGISGRGTDTQYFGPGTRLTVL.